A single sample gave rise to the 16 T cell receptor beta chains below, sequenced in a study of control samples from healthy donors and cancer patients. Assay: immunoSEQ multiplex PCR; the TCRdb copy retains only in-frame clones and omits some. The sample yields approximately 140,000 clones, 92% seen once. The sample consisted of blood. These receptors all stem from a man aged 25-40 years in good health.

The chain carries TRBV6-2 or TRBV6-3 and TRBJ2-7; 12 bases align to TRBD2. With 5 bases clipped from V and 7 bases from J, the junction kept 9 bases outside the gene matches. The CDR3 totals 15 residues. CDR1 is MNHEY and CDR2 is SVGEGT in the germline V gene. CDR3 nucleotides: TGTGCCAGCAGTCCCCCTGGACTAGCGGGAAGGGAGCAGTACTTC. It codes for CASSPPGLAGREQYF.

CDR3: CASSLSRANSPLHF. The CDR3 region has the DNA TGCGCCAGCAGCTTAAGCAGGGCCAATTCACCCCTCCACTTT. The rearrangement links TRBV5-1 to TRBJ1-6; D might be TRBD1 (5 bases). With 2 bases removed from V and 7 bases from J, the gap between germline ends came to 10 bases. This CDR3 region has 14 residues. Germline CDR1 is SGHRS and CDR2 is YFSETQ. The full variable domain, in which reference TRBV5-1 and TRBJ1-6 provide the parts outside the CDR3, is KAGVTQTPRYLIKTRGQQVTLSCSPISGHRSVSWYQQTPGQGLQFLFEYFSETQRNKGNFPGRFSGRQFSNSRSEMNVSTLELGDSALYLCASSLSRANSPLHFGNGTRLTVT.

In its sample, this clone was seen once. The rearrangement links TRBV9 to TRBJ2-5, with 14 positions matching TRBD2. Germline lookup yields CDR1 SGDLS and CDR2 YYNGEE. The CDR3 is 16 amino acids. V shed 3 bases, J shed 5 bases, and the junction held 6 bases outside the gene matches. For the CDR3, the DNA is TGTGCCAGCAGCGGGGGACTAGCGGGAGATAGGGAGACCCAGTACTTC. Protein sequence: CASSGGLAGDRETQYF. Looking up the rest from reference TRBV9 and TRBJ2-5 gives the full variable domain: DSGVTQTPKHLITATGQRVTLRCSPRSGDLSVYWYQQSLDQGLQFLIQYYNGEERAKGNILERFSAQQFPDLHSELNLSSLELGDSALYFCASSGGLAGDRETQYFGPGTRLLVL.

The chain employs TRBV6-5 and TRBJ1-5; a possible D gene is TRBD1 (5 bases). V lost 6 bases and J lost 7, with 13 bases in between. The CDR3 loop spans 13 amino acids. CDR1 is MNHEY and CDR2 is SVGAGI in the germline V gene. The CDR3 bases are TGTGCCAGCAGGCGGGACTTCTACCAGCCCCAGCATTTT. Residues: CASRRDFYQPQHF.

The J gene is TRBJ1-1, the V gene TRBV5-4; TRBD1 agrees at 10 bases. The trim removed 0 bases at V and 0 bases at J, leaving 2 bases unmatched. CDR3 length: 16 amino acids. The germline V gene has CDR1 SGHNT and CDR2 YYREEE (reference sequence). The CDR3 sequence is CASSLVGTGVNTEAFF. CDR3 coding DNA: TGTGCCAGCAGCTTGGTGGGGACAGGGGTGAACACTGAAGCTTTCTTT.

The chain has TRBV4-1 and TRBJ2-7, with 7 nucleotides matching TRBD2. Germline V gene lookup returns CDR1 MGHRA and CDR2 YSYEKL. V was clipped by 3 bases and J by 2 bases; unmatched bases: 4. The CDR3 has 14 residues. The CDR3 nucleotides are TGCGCCAGCAGCCACCCTAGCGGAACCTACGAGCAGTACTTC. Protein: CASSHPSGTYEQYF.

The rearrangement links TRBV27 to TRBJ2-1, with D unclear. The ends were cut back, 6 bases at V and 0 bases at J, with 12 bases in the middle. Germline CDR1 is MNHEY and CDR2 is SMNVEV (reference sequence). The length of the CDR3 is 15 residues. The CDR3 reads CASSPDLYSYNEQFF. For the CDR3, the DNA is TGTGCCAGCAGCCCAGACCTCTACTCCTACAATGAGCAGTTCTTC.

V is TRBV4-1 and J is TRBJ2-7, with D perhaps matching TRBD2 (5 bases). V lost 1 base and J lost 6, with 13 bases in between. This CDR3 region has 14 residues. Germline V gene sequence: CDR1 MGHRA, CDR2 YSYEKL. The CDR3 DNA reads TGCGCCAGCAGCCAAGTACCGACAACTAGCGAGCAGTACTTC. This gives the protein CASSQVPTTSEQYF.

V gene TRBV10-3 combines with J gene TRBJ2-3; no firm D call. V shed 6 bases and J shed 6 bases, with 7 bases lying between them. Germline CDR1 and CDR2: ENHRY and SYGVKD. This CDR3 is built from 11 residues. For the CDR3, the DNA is TGTGCCATCAGCTACCTGGATACGCAGTATTTT. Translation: CAISYLDTQYF.

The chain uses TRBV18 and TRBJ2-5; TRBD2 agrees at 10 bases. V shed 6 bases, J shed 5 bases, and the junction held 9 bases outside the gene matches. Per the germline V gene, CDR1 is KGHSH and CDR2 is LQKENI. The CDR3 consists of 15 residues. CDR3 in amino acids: CASSSTSGTGETQYF. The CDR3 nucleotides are TGTGCCAGCTCGTCCACTAGCGGGACTGGGGAGACCCAGTACTTC.

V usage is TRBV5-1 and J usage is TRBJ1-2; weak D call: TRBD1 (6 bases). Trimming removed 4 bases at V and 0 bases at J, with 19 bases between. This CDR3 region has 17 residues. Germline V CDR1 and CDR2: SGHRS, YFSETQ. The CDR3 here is CASSRALSGEANYGYTF. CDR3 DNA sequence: TGCGCCAGCAGCCGAGCTCTTTCAGGGGAGGCTAACTATGGCTACACCTTC.

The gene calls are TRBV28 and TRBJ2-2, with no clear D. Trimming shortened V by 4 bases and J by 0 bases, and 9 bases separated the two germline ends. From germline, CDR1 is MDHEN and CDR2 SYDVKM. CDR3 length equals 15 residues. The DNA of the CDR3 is TGTGCCAGCAGTTGGCCAGGCGCGAACACCGGGGAGCTGTTTTTT. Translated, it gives CASSWPGANTGELFF. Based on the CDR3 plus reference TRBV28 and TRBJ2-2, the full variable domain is DVKVTQSSRYLVKRTGEKVFLECVQDMDHENMFWYRQDPGLGLRLIYFSYDVKMKEKGDIPEGYSVSREKKERFSLILESASTNQTSMYLCASSWPGANTGELFFGEGSRLTVL.

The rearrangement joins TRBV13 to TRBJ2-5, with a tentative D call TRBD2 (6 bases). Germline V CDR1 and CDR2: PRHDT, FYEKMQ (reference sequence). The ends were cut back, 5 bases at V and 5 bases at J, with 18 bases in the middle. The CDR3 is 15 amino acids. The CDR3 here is CASSPRDLLGETQYF. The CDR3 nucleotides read TGTGCCAGCAGCCCACGGGACTTGCTGGGTGAGACCCAGTACTTC.

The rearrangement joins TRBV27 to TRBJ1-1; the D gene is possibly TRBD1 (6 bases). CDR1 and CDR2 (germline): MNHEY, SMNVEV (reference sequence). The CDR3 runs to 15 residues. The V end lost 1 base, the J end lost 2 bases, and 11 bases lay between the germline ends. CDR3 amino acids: CASSLWGGLNTEAFF. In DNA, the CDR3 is TGTGCCAGCAGTTTATGGGGGGGCTTAAACACTGAAGCTTTCTTT.

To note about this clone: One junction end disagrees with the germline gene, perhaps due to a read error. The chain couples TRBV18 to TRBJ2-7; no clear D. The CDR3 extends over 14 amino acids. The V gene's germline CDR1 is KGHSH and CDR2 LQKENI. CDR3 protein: CTSSPRGRSYEQYF. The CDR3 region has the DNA TGTACCAGCTCACCACGTGGACGGAGCTACGAGCAGTACTTC.

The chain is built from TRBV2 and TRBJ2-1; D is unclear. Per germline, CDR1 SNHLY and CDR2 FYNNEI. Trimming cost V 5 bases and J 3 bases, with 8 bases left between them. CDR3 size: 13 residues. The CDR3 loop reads CASSYIRYNEQFF. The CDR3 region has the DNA TGTGCCAGCAGTTACATCCGCTACAATGAGCAGTTCTTC. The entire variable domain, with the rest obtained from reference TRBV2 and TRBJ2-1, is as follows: EPEVTQTPSHQVTQMGQEVILRCVPISNHLYFYWYRQILGQKVEFLVSFYNNEISEKSEIFDDQFSVERPDGSNFTLKIRSTKLEDSAMYFCASSYIRYNEQFFGPGTRLTVL.